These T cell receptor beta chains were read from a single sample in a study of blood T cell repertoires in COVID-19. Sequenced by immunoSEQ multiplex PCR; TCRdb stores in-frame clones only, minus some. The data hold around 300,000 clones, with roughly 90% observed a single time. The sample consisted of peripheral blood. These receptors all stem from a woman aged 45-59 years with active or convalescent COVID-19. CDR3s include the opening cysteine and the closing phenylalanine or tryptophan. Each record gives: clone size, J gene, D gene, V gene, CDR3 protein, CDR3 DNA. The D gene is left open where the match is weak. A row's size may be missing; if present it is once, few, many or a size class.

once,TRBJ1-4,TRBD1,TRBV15,CATSPPAQGAGEKLFF,TGTGCCACCAGCCCCCCCGCCCAGGGGGCGGGGGAAAAACTGTTTTTT
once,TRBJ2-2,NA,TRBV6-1,CASSESDFTGELFF,TGTGCCAGCAGTGAATCGGACTTCACCGGGGAGCTGTTTTTT
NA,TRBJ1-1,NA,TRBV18,CASSPLPQVTEAFF,TGTGCCAGCTCACCACTTCCACAGGTCACTGAAGCTTTCTTT
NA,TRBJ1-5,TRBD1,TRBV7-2,CASSPAGQGGQPQHF,TGTGCCAGCAGCCCCGCGGGACAGGGGGGTCAGCCCCAGCATTTT
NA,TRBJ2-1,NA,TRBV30,CAWNRRSEQFF,TGTGCCTGGAATCGGCGGAGTGAGCAGTTCTTC
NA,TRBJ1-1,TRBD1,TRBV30,CAWRRGGAYEGTEAFF,TGTGCCTGGAGGAGAGGGGGCGCTTACGAGGGGACTGAAGCTTTCTTT
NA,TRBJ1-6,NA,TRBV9,CASSPGLSHNSPLHF,TGTGCCAGCAGTCCCGGACTCAGCCATAATTCACCCCTCCACTTT
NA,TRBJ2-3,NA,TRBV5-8,CASRHRSRDTQYF,TGTGCCAGCAGACATCGGAGCCGAGATACGCAGTATTTT
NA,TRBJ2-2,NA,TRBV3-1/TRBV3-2,CASSQEGHGTRRELFF,TGTGCCAGCAGCCAAGAGGGGCATGGCACCCGCCGGGAGCTGTTTTTT
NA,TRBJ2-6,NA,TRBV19,CAPKDTGANVLTF,TGTGCCCCGAAAGACACTGGGGCCAACGTCCTGACTTTC
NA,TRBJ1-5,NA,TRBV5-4,CASSLGLGPNQPQHF,TGTGCCAGCAGCTTGGGGTTGGGCCCCAATCAGCCCCAGCATTTT
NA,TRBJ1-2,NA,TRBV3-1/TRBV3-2,CASSLTSNYGYTF,TGTGCCAGCAGCCTCACATCGAACTATGGCTACACCTTC
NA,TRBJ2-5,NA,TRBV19,CASSKDSSQETQYF,TGTGCCAGTAGTAAGGACAGTTCACAAGAGACCCAGTACTTC
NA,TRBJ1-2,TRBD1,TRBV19,CASSIGTGNYGYTF,TGTGCCAGTAGTATAGGGACAGGGAACTATGGCTACACCTTC
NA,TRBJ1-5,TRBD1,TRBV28,CASSHQQDREDQPQHF,TGTGCCAGCAGTCACCAGCAGGACAGGGAAGATCAGCCCCAGCATTTT
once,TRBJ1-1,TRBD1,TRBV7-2,CASKGTGVITEAFF,TGTGCCAGCAAAGGGACAGGGGTTATAACTGAAGCTTTCTTT
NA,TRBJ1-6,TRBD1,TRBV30,CAWSGTGDFVGSPLHF,TGTGCCTGGAGTGGAACAGGGGATTTCGTGGGGTCACCCCTCCACTTT
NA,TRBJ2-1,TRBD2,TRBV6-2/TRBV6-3,CASSSGGLAGHTSYNEQFF,TGTGCCAGCAGTTCTGGGGGACTAGCGGGGCATACCTCCTACAATGAGCAGTTCTTC
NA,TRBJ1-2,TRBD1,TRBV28,CASSFDRGDYGYTF,TGTGCCAGCAGTTTTGACAGGGGGGACTATGGCTACACCTTC
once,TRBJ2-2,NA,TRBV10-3,CAITAGTSPLSNTGELFF,TGTGCCATCACCGCCGGGACAAGCCCACTCTCGAACACCGGGGAGCTGTTTTTT
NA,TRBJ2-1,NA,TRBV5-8,CASTQQGPYNEQFF,TGTGCCAGCACCCAACAGGGTCCCTACAATGAGCAGTTCTTC
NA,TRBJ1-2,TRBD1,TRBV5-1,CASTLGQGSWGGGYGYTF,TGCGCCAGCACCCTTGGACAGGGTTCGTGGGGTGGTGGCTATGGCTACACCTTC
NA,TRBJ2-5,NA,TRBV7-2,CASSLDGRGIVETQYF,TGTGCCAGCAGCTTAGATGGCAGGGGAATTGTGGAGACCCAGTACTTC
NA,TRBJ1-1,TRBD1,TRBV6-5,CASSYLFGTGNTEAFF,TGTGCCAGCAGTTACCTTTTCGGGACAGGAAACACTGAAGCTTTCTTT
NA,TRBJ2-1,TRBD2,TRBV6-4,CASSRGASGGNEQFF,TGTGCCAGCAGCAGGGGGGCTAGCGGGGGAAATGAGCAGTTCTTC
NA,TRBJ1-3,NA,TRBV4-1,CASSPRPRGKGNTIYF,TGCGCCAGCAGCCCCCGACCTCGGGGTAAAGGAAACACCATATATTTT
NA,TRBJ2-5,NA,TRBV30,CAWSVLGETQYF,TGTGCCTGGAGTGTACTTGGAGAGACCCAGTACTTC
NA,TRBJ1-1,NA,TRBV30,CAWRQGRAEAFF,TGTGCCTGGAGGCAGGGAAGGGCTGAAGCTTTCTTT
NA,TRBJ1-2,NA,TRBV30,CAWSVSTDYGYTF,TGTGCCTGGAGTGTATCGACAGACTATGGCTACACCTTC
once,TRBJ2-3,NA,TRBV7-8,CASSLLPGTDTQYF,TGTGCCAGCAGCCTGCTACCGGGCACAGATACGCAGTATTTT
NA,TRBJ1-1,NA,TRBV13,CLSRHSNTEAFF,TGTCTCAGTCGACATTCGAACACTGAAGCTTTCTTT
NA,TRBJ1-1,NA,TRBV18,CASRHELGGVITEAFF,TGTGCCAGCCGACACGAACTAGGGGGGGTAATCACTGAAGCTTTCTTT
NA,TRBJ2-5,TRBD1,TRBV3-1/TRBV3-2,CASSLPGQEETQYF,TGTGCCAGCAGCCTGCCGGGACAGGAAGAGACCCAGTACTTC
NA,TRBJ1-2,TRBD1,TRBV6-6,CASSYPTGDSGYTF,TGTGCCAGCAGTTACCCCACAGGGGACAGTGGCTACACCTTC
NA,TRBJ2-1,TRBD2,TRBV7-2,CASSLAKLAGGPLEQFF,TGTGCCAGCAGCTTAGCAAAATTAGCGGGGGGGCCCTTGGAGCAGTTCTTC
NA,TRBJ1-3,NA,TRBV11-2,CASSLRTGTGNTIYF,TGTGCCAGCAGTCTTAGAACAGGCACTGGAAACACCATATATTTT
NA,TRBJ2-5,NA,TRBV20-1,CSELVGETQYF,TGCAGTGAACTAGTTGGGGAGACCCAGTACTTC
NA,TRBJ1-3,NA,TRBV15,CATSRDTTSGNTIYF,TGTGCCACCAGCAGAGATACTACCTCTGGAAACACCATATATTTT
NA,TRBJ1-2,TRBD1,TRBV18,CASSPLDRGSGYGYTF,TGTGCCAGCTCACCTTTGGACAGGGGGAGTGGGTATGGCTACACCTTC
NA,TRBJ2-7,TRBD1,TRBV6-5,CASSSSGTGFYAQYF,TGTGCCAGCAGTTCCTCCGGGACAGGTTTCTACGCGCAGTACTTC
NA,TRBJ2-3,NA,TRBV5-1,CASSLAVSADTQYF,TGCGCCAGCAGCCTCGCCGTCAGCGCAGATACGCAGTATTTT
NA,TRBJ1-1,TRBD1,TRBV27,CASSLLSLGQAEKEDKCMNTEAFF,TGTGCCAGCAGTTTATTATCCCTGGGACAGGCCGAGAAGGAAGACAAGTGTATGAACACTGAAGCTTTCTTT
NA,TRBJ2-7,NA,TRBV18,CASSPGQGVAYEQYF,TGTGCCAGCTCACCAGGTCAGGGTGTTGCCTACGAGCAGTACTTC
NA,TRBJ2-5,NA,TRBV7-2,CASTRDIFLETQYF,TGTGCCAGCACTCGGGACATTTTTTTGGAGACCCAGTACTTC
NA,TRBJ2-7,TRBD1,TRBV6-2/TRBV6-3,CASSPGTAAMWQYF,TGTGCCAGCAGTCCCGGGACAGCAGCTATGTGGCAGTACTTC
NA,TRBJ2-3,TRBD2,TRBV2,CASSEMVAGGTDTQYF,TGTGCCAGCAGTGAAATGGTAGCGGGGGGCACAGATACGCAGTATTTT
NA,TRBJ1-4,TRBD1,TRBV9,CASSADDRGGNEKLFF,TGTGCCAGCAGCGCAGACGACAGGGGGGGAAATGAAAAACTGTTTTTT
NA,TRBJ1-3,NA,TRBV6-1,CASSERAVGGSGNTIYF,TGTGCCAGCAGTGAACGGGCAGTCGGGGGCTCTGGAAACACCATATATTTT
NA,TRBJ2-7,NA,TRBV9,CASSLTDSSSYEQYF,TGTGCCAGCAGCCTAACGGACTCGAGCTCCTACGAGCAGTACTTC
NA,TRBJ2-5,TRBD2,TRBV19,CASRGGLAGQETQYF,TGTGCCAGTAGAGGGGGACTAGCGGGACAAGAGACCCAGTACTTC
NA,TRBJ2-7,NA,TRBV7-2,CASSLPPFDEQYF,TGTGCCAGCAGCTTACCCCCATTTGACGAGCAGTACTTC
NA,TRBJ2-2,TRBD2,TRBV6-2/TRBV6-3,CASSYSSGDTGELFF,TGTGCCAGCAGTTACTCGAGCGGGGACACCGGGGAGCTGTTTTTT
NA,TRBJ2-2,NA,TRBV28,CASRPQGRGDTGELFF,TGTGCCAGCAGACCACAGGGGCGGGGGGACACCGGGGAGCTGTTTTTT
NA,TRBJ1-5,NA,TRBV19,CASSPARAPNQPQHF,TGTGCCAGTAGCCCGGCCAGGGCACCCAATCAGCCCCAGCATTTT